The clone carrying this T cell receptor beta chain was found a few times. In the original processing: Cell counts per sample came from amplifying reference gene primers. Sequenced by immunoSEQ multiplex PCR; TCRdb stores in-frame clones only, minus some. For V, J and clone size, that table is used; D and trimming come from the DNA. The repertoire consists of nearly 350,000 clones, with around four fifths occurring once and the leading ten covering under 3%. The data are from a study of blood T cell repertoires in COVID-19. About the research overall: The United States, Italy and Spain supplied acute and convalescent COVID-19 samples. The cDNA or gDNA used as material had been derived from T cells, B-cell-depleted T cells, or PBMCs.

The CDR3 consists of 18 residues. CDR1 is SGHNT, CDR2 YYREEE, per germline (reference sequence). V dropped 0 bases and J dropped 3; count of bases not matched to a gene: 8. Sequencing input: peripheral blood. The TCR sequence derives from a man younger than 45 with active or convalescent COVID-19. V is TRBV5-4 and J is TRBJ2-1, with TRBD2 matching 11 bases. The CDR3 coding sequence is TGTGCCAGCAGCTTGGGGATAGCGGGAGGGCCAATCTACAATGAGCAGTTCTTC. This encodes CASSLGIAGGPIYNEQFF.